A selection of T cell receptor beta chains follows, all from one sample in a study of vaccination effects on CD4 cells after COVID-19. Data came from immunoSEQ multiplex PCR; TCRdb stores just in-frame clones and leaves some out. There are more than 60,000 clones in the sample; around 69% occur only once, and about 2% lies in the top ten. These receptors lack a known antigen. The material sequenced was CD4+ T cells from PBMCs cultured without peptide, taken after COVID-19 vaccination. The receptors derive from a human donor who received a COVID-19 vaccine. Each CDR3 is given with its conserved first and last residue.

J	V	CDR3
TRBJ2-3	TRBV28	CASSGTGGPQGTQYF
TRBJ2-2	TRBV6-1	CASSAPFYGSGSGELFF
TRBJ1-1	TRBV6-6	CASSYGGTVNTEAFF
TRBJ1-3	TRBV6-5	CASSNGGNSGNTIYF
TRBJ1-5	TRBV25-1	CASSEAGFSNQPQHF
TRBJ2-3	TRBV3-1/TRBV3-2	CASSQVADTQYF
TRBJ2-2	TRBV2	CASIGQTPVELFF
TRBJ2-1	TRBV7-2	CASSLAGTGRKQFF
TRBJ2-3	TRBV24-1	CATSDRLAGADTQYF
TRBJ1-4	TRBV6-1	CASSEGGSAEKLFF
TRBJ1-4	TRBV2	CASSDQGDNEKLFF
TRBJ1-2	TRBV3-1/TRBV3-2	CASSTRQTGYTF
TRBJ1-5	TRBV28	CASSSRDNSNQPQHF
TRBJ1-6	TRBV3-1/TRBV3-2	CASSLGMDSPLHF
TRBJ2-1	TRBV7-9	CASSKGLAGVNEQFF
TRBJ1-1	TRBV7-2	CASSLAGGNTEAFF
TRBJ1-2	TRBV5-6	CASSQGNYGYTF
TRBJ1-4	TRBV30	CAWSVGPRGHKWFF
TRBJ2-5	TRBV5-1	CASSWRGGNQETQYF
TRBJ1-1	TRBV12-3/TRBV12-4	CASSDGTTAQAFF
TRBJ1-2	TRBV7-2	CASSSWTGPQYGYTF
TRBJ2-2	TRBV6-5	CASSYWTGWTGELFF
TRBJ1-2	TRBV28	CASSPGGENYGYTF
TRBJ1-1	TRBV5-4	CASSRVQGWDTEAFF
TRBJ2-3	TRBV6-5	CASSYGLARDTQYF
TRBJ2-1	TRBV6-1	CASSATSGGATYNEQFF
TRBJ2-5	TRBV24-1	CATSAGAETQYF
TRBJ1-2	TRBV23-1	CASSLSYLGQALYGYTF
TRBJ1-1	TRBV9	CASSPARGSSEAFF
TRBJ1-1	TRBV7-9	CASSGPSRGGTEAFF
TRBJ2-5	TRBV28	CASTRIGVAEILTQETQYF
TRBJ1-3	TRBV5-1	CASSPAGTGINTIYF
TRBJ1-5	TRBV5-1	CASSGRHYSYQPQHF
TRBJ1-6	TRBV28	CASSSQESYNSPLHF
TRBJ1-1	TRBV23-1	CASSQFRLPGTNGTEAFF
TRBJ2-2	TRBV2	CASSPQGADTGELFF
TRBJ1-5	TRBV28	CASRGGGRSGPQHF
TRBJ1-3	TRBV6-5	CASRPGQTSGNTIYF
TRBJ2-5	TRBV7-9	CASSLAGQAQETQYF
TRBJ1-4	TRBV19	CASSIGRSNEKLFF
TRBJ2-1	TRBV4-3	CASSQDFRTGAPNEQFF
TRBJ2-1	TRBV6-2/TRBV6-3	CASTPRGRRYNEQFF
TRBJ1-3	TRBV12-5	CASGFLGPGNTIYF
TRBJ2-5	TRBV2	CASNIDRGPETQYF
TRBJ1-1	TRBV5-1	CASSLDRPGTEAFF
TRBJ2-5	TRBV5-5	CASSPRQQETQYF